This TCR beta chain was recorded in a study of early T cells in non-severe SARS-CoV-2 infection. Turning to the study itself: Investigators sequenced bulk RNA drawn from unsorted whole blood, and chains remained unpaired.

Study findings and constraints: Private and CD4 specificities were missed by VDJdb matching, which favored anti-spike CD8 responses.

The CDR3 is made up of 17 amino acids. CDR1 is MGHRA and CDR2 is YSYEKL in the germline V gene. The trim removed 5 bases at V and 6 bases at J, leaving 13 bases unmatched. Separate cDNA molecules each had unique molecular identifiers attached to them. TCRdb passed the 5' RACE reads through MiXCR, listing each CDR3 protein once. Here the sample spans about 130,000 distinct CDR3 sequences, under 15% being singletons. As for this clonotype: What it binds is not known.

Sequenced: whole blood. J is TRBJ1-6 and V is TRBV4-1; 7 nucleotides align to TRBD1. This TCR derives from an adult who was a healthcare worker with PCR-confirmed SARS-CoV-2 infection or an uninfected control (not recorded which). CDR3 DNA sequence: TGCGCCAGCAGCTCAGAACCGGGACAGATGATTAATTCACCCCTCCACTTT. Residues: CASSSEPGQMINSPLHF.